This T cell receptor (beta chain) emerged from a study of blood T cell repertoires in COVID-19. The wider study: PBMCs, B-cell-depleted T cells, or T cells provided the cDNA or gDNA that made up the material.

As originally analysed: Cell counts per sample came from amplifying reference gene primers. TCRdb's copy holds only in-frame clones and misses some; the assay was immunoSEQ multiplex PCR. That table is the source of V, J and clone size, and D and trimming were worked out from the DNA. This repertoire shows about 230,000 clones, approximately 80% found once; its top ten account for around 6.8%. Germline lookup yields CDR1 MGHRA and CDR2 YSYEKL. CDR3 length: 14 residues. Trimming took off 0 bases at V and 4 bases at J, with 7 bases between the two ends. The V call is TRBV4-1, the J call TRBJ1-5; D is undetermined. This sequence was found in a woman in her forties or fifties with acute or convalescent COVID-19. Sequenced: peripheral blood. CDR3 amino acids: CASSQENSNQPQHF. CDR3 nucleotide sequence: TGCGCCAGCAGCCAAGAGAACTCTAATCAGCCCCAGCATTTT.